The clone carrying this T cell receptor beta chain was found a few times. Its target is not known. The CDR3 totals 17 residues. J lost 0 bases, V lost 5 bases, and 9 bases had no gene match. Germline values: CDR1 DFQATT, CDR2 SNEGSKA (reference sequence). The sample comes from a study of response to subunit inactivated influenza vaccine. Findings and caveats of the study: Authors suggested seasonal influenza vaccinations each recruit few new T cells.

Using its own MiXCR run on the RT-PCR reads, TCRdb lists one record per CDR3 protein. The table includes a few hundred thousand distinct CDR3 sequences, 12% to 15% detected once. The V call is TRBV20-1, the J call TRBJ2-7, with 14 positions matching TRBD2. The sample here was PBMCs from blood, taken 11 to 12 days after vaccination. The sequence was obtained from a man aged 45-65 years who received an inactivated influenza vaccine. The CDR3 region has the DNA TGCAGTGCTCCGACTAGCGGGAGGGCCGGGGGCTCCTACGAGCAGTACTTC. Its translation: CSAPTSGRAGGSYEQYF.